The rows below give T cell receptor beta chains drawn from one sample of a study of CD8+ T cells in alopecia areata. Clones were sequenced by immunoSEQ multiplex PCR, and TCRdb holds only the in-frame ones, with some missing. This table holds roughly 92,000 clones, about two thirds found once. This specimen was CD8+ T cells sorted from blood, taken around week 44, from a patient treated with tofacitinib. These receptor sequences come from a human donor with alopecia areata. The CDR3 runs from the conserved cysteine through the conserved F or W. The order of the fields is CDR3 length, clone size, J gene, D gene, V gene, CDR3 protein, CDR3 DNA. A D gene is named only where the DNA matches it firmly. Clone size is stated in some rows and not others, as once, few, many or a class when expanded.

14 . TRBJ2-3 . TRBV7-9 CASSLGPRRDTQYF TGTGCCAGCAGCTTAGGCCCCAGAAGGGATACGCAGTATTTT
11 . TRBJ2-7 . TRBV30 CAWSGAYEQYF TGTGCCTGGAGTGGCGCCTACGAGCAGTACTTC
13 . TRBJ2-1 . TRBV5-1 CASSLGGGSEQFF TGCGCCAGCAGCTTGGGTGGAGGGTCAGAGCAGTTCTTC
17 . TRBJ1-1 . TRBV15 CATSRGFRVSRVPEAFF TGTGCCACCAGCAGAGGTTTCAGGGTATCTCGGGTTCCTGAAGCTTTCTTT
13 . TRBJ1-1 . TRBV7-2 CASSFDLNTEAFF TGTGCCAGCAGCTTCGACCTGAACACTGAAGCTTTCTTT
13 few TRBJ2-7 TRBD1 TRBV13 CASSLDRTGEQYF TGTGCCAGCAGCCTGGACAGGACAGGAGAGCAGTACTTC
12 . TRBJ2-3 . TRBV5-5 CASSLEPYTQYF TGTGCCAGCAGCCTAGAACCATATACGCAGTATTTT
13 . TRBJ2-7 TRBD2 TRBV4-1 CASSGGGSREQYF TGCGCCAGCAGCGGCGGGGGAAGTCGCGAGCAGTACTTC
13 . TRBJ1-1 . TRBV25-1 CASNQGLNTEAFF TGTGCCAGCAACCAGGGCCTGAACACTGAAGCTTTCTTT
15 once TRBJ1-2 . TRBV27 CASSPLAGLRYGYTF TGTGCCAGCAGTCCTCTCGCAGGGCTGCGCTATGGCTACACCTTC
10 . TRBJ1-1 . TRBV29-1 CSVEWGEAFF TGCAGCGTTGAGTGGGGAGAAGCTTTCTTT
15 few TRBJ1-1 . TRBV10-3 CAISELVAGWPEAFF TGTGCCATCAGTGAGTTGGTGGCCGGGTGGCCTGAAGCTTTCTTT
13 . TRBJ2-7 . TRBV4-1 CASSQDRGYEQYF TGCGCCAGCAGCCAAGATAGGGGCTACGAGCAGTACTTC
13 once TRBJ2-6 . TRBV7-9 CAGASSGANVLTF TGTGCCGGGGCTAGCTCTGGGGCCAACGTCCTGACTTTC
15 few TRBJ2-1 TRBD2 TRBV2 CASSGGLAGDNEQFF TGTGCCAGCAGTGGGGGACTAGCGGGAGACAATGAGCAGTTCTTC
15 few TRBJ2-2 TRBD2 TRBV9 CASSPSGGSTGELFF TGTGCCAGCAGCCCCAGCGGGGGGAGCACCGGGGAGCTGTTTTTT
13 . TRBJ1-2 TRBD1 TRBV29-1 CSVRDSDNYGYTF TGCAGCGTTCGGGACAGCGATAACTATGGCTACACCTTC
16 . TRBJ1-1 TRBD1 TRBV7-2 CASSSGGQGWNTEAFF TGTGCCAGCAGCTCAGGGGGGCAGGGGTGGAACACTGAAGCTTTCTTT
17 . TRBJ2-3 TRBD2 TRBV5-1 CASSLAALAGSTDTQYF TGCGCCAGCAGCTTGGCCGCACTAGCGGGAAGCACAGATACGCAGTATTTT
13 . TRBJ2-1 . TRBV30 CAWSAAWGSEQFF TGTGCCTGGAGTGCTGCGTGGGGCAGTGAGCAGTTCTTC
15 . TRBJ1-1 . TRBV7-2 CASSPRGGVYTEAFF TGTGCCAGCAGCCCCCGGGGAGGCGTGTACACTGAAGCTTTCTTT
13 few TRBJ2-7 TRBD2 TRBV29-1 CSVEGGGSYEQYF TGCAGCGTTGAAGGCGGGGGGTCCTACGAGCAGTACTTC
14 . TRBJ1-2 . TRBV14 CASSPRGTPYGYTF TGTGCCAGCAGCCCGAGGGGCACACCCTATGGCTACACCTTC
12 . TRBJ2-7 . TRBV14 CASSQRAHEQYF TGTGCCAGCAGCCAACGAGCCCACGAGCAGTACTTC
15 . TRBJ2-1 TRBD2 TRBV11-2 CASRLAGGDYNEQFF TGTGCCAGCAGGCTAGCGGGGGGGGACTACAATGAGCAGTTCTTC
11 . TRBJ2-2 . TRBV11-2 CASSLNWELFF TGTGCCAGCAGCTTAAACTGGGAGCTGTTTTTT
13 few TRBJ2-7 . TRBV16 CASSQSPSYEQYF TGTGCCAGCAGCCAATCCCCCTCCTACGAGCAGTACTTC
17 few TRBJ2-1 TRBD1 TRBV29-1 CSVEVGLGQGVPNEQFF TGCAGCGTTGAAGTGGGATTAGGACAGGGGGTACCGAATGAGCAGTTCTTC
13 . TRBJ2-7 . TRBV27 CASSYGGQYEQYF TGTGCCAGCAGTTACGGCGGACAATACGAGCAGTACTTC
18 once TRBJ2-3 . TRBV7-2 CASSVTLEGAGVTDTQYF TGTGCCAGCAGCGTAACCCTAGAGGGGGCGGGGGTAACAGATACGCAGTATTTT
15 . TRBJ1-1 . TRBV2 CASSEALRVNTEAFF TGTGCCAGCAGTGAAGCGCTTCGGGTGAACACTGAAGCTTTCTTT
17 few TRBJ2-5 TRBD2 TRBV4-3 CASSQGTSAGGSETQYF TGCGCCAGCAGCCAGGGTACATCCGCGGGGGGCTCGGAGACCCAGTACTTC
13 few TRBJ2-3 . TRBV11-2 CASSFARTDTQYF TGTGCCAGCAGCTTTGCCCGCACAGATACGCAGTATTTT